This T cell receptor (beta chain) was captured by sequencing in a study of T cells after yellow fever vaccination. About the study: Any fraction with a low cell number was prepared using SMART-Seq v4 Ultra Low Input.

This clonotype was found many times. The antigen is undetermined. Study observations and caveats: After the booster, nearly 98% of CD4 and 88% of CD8 primary-response clones were re-detected. Just a small share of clonotypes turned up in the CD4 compartment as well as the CD8 compartment.

Trimming shortened V by 4 bases and J by 9 bases, and 10 bases separated the two germline ends. This CDR3 spans 12 amino acids. Germline V gene data show CDR1 as SGHTA and CDR2 as FQGNSA. TCR cDNA was made by 5'RACE template switching, adding a universal primer site and UMIs. TCRdb re-derived calls from the 5' RACE reads in MiXCR, one entry per CDR3 protein. The sample contains around 250,000 distinct CDR3 sequences, 6.9% of which appear only once. The chain uses TRBV7-2 and TRBJ2-1; D call uncertain. The starting material was CD4+ T cells sorted from PBMCs, obtained 15 days after the yellow fever booster vaccination. The TCR comes from a man aged 30 to 45 who received the YFV17D yellow fever vaccine. The CDR3 reads CASSSEVGEQFF. CDR3 nucleotide sequence: TGTGCCAGCAGCTCCGAGGTGGGTGAGCAGTTCTTC.